A few counts support the clone carrying this TCR beta chain. First-strand cDNA used TRAV- and TRBV-specific primers, covering alpha and beta chains. PCR amplification of the TCRs was performed with Phusion for 20 PCR cycles, and it relied on a constant-region primer together with a V-primer adapter. A single record per CDR3 protein comes from TCRdb applying MiXCR to the reads. The table lists nearly 60,000 distinct CDR3 sequences, approximately 22% of them singletons, with about 7% in the top ten. The V and J ends lost 5 bases and 4 bases respectively, with 9 bases between them. CDR1 is MDHEN and CDR2 is SYDVKM in the germline V gene. The CDR3 covers 12 residues. Time point here: after trial treatment. Treatment in this sample: LDRT plus nivolumab, ipilimumab, low-dose cyclophosphamide and aspirin (RACIN trial). The donors' treatment consisted of nivolumab, ipilimumab, aspirin, low-dose cyclophosphamide and low-dose radiotherapy.

This record comes from a study of low-dose radiotherapy and immunotherapy resistance in tumors. Study background: The patients were given nivolumab 240 mg every two weeks and ipilimumab 1 mg/kg every six weeks, through an intravenous route. Patients received cyclophosphamide 200 mg/m2 intravenously every two weeks, the day before radiation-immunotherapy.

The receptor's source is a male donor with prostate cancer. The chain links TRBV28 to TRBJ2-7, with D possibly matching TRBD2 (5 bases). Material: PBMCs, obtained after low-dose radiotherapy plus immunotherapy. Here the CDR3 DNA reads TGTGCCAGCAGTAGGAGCGGTTACGAGCAGTACTTC. Its translation: CASSRSGYEQYF.